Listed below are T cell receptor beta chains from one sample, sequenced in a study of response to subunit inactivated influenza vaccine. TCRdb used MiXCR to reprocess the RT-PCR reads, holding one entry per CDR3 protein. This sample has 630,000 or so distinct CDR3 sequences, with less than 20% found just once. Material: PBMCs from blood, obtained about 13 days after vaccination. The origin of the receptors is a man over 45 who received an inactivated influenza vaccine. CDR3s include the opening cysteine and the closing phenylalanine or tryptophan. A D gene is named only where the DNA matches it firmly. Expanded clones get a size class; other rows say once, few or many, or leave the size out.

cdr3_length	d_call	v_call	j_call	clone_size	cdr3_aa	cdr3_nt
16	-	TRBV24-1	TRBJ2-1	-	CATSDFQAGSYNEQFF	TGTGCCACCAGTGATTTTCAGGCGGGGTCCTACAATGAGCAGTTCTTC
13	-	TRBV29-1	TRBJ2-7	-	CSVESTSSYEQYF	TGCAGCGTTGAAAGCACGAGCTCCTACGAGCAGTACTTC
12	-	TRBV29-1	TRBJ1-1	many	CSVRRSRTEAFF	TGCAGCGTTCGTCGATCGCGCACTGAAGCTTTCTTT
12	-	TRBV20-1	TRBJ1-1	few	CSASRQFTEAFF	TGCAGTGCTAGTCGACAGTTCACTGAAGCTTTCTTT
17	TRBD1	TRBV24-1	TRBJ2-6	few	CATTSGQTNSGANVLTF	TGTGCCACCACCTCGGGACAGACAAACTCTGGGGCCAACGTCCTGACTTTC
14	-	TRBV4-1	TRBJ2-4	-	CASSQVGQKNIQYF	TGCGCCAGCAGCCAGGTCGGACAGAAAAACATTCAGTACTTC
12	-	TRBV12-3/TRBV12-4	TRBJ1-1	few	CASSWMNTEAFF	TGTGCCAGCAGTTGGATGAACACTGAAGCTTTCTTT
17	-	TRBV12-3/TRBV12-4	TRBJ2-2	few	CASSFGGGLGLTGELFF	TGTGCCAGCAGTTTTGGCGGGGGCCTCGGACTCACCGGGGAGCTGTTTTTT
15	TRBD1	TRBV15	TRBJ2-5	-	CATTQGDRTEETQYF	TGTGCCACCACCCAGGGGGACAGGACTGAAGAGACCCAGTACTTC
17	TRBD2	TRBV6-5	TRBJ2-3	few	CASSWSSGGISTDTQYF	TGTGCCAGCAGTTGGTCTAGCGGGGGGATAAGCACAGATACGCAGTATTTT
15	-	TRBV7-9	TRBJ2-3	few	CASSLEQGVADTQYF	TGTGCCAGCAGCTTAGAACAGGGTGTCGCAGATACGCAGTATTTT
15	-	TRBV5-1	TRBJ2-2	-	CASSLIAELTGELFF	TGCGCCAGCAGCTTGATAGCGGAGCTCACCGGGGAGCTGTTTTTT
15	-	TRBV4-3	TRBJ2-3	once	CASSLTGCGPDTQYF	TGCGCCAGCAGCCTCACAGGGTGCGGCCCAGATACGCAGTATTTT
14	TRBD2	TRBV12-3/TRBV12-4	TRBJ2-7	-	CASSLGLGIYEQYF	TGTGCCAGCAGTCTGGGACTAGGGATCTACGAGCAGTACTTC
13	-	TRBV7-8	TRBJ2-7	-	CASSSDFTYEQYF	TGTGCCAGCAGCTCCGACTTTACCTACGAGCAGTACTTC
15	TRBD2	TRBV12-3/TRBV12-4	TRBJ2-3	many	CASKIAGGLTDTQYF	TGTGCCAGCAAAATAGCGGGAGGGCTCACAGATACGCAGTATTTT
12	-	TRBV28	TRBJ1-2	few	CASSFSDHGYTF	TGTGCCAGCAGTTTTTCGGACCATGGCTACACCTTC
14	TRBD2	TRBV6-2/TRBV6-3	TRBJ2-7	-	CASRISGDSYEQYF	TGTGCCAGCAGAATTAGCGGGGACTCCTACGAGCAGTACTTC
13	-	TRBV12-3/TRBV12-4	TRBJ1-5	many	CASGPTRNQPQHF	TGTGCCAGCGGGCCAACGCGCAATCAGCCCCAGCATTTT
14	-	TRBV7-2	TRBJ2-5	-	CASSLATTRATQYF	TGTGCCAGCAGCTTAGCGACTACCCGGGCGACCCAGTACTTC
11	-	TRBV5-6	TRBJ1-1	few	CASSRITEAFF	TGTGCCAGCAGCCGGATTACTGAAGCTTTCTTT
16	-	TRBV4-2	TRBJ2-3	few	CASSQDEQGITDTQYF	TGTGCCAGCAGCCAAGACGAGCAGGGGATAACAGATACGCAGTATTTT
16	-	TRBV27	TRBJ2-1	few	CASTPFRGAYYNEQFF	TGTGCCAGCACCCCCTTCAGGGGCGCCTACTACAATGAGCAGTTCTTC
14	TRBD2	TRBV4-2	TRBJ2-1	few	CASRGGGAAGEQFF	TGTGCCAGTAGAGGCGGGGGGGCCGCCGGTGAGCAGTTCTTC
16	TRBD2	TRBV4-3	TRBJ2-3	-	CASSQERGLAVDTQYF	TGCGCCAGCAGCCAAGAAAGGGGACTAGCGGTAGATACGCAGTATTTT
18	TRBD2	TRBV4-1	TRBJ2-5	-	CASSQDPRLAEDQETQYF	TGCGCCAGCAGCCAAGACCCGAGACTAGCGGAGGACCAAGAGACCCAGTACTTC
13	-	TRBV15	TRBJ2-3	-	CATSSGTPDTQYF	TGTGCCACCAGCAGCGGGACCCCGGATACGCAGTATTTT
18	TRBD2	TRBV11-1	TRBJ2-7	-	CASSSGPWLAGQLYEQYF	TGTGCCAGCAGCTCCGGCCCGTGGCTAGCGGGACAACTCTACGAGCAGTACTTC
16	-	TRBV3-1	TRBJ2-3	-	CASSQGGSLNADTQYF	TGTGCCAGCAGCCAAGGTGGTAGCCTAAACGCAGATACGCAGTATTTT
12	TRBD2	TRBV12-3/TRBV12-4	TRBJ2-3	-	CASDAGGDTQYF	TGTGCCAGCGACGCGGGGGGCGATACGCAGTATTTT
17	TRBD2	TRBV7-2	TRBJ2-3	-	CASSLGGFAGVADTQYF	TGTGCCAGCAGCTTAGGAGGGTTTGCGGGAGTCGCAGATACGCAGTATTTT
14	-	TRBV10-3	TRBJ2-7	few	CAISESGGINEQYF	TGTGCCATCAGTGAGTCCGGCGGGATCAACGAGCAGTACTTC
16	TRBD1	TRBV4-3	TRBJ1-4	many	CASSRGQGRTNEKLFF	TGCGCCAGCAGCCGGGGACAGGGGAGGACTAATGAAAAACTGTTTTTT
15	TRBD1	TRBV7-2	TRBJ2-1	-	CASSFGQGAGNEQFF	TGTGCCAGCAGCTTCGGACAGGGTGCAGGCAATGAGCAGTTCTTC
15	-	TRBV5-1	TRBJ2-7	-	CASSLVPASSYEQYF	TGCGCCAGCAGCTTGGTACCGGCGTCTTCCTACGAGCAGTACTTC
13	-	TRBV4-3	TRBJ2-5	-	CASSQDVWETQYF	TGCGCCAGCAGCCAAGATGTGTGGGAGACCCAGTACTTC